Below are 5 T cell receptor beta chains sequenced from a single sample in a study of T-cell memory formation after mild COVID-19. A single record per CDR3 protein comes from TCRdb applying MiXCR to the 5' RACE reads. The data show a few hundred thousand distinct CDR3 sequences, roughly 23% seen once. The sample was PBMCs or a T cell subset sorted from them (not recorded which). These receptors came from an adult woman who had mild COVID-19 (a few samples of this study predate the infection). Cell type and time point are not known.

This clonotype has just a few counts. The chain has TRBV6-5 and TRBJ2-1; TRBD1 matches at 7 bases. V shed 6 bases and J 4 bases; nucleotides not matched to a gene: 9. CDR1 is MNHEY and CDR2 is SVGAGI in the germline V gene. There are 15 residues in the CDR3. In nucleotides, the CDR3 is TGTGCCAGCAGCCGCACGGGACAGACGTACAATGAGCAGTTCTTC. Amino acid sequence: CASSRTGQTYNEQFF.

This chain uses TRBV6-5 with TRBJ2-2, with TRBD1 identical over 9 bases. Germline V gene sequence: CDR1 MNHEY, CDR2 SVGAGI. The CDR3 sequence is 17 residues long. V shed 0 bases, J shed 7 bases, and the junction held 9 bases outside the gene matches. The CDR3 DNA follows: TGTGCCAGCAGTTACTCGATCCCCGGACAGGGGAACGGGGAGCTGTTTTTT. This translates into CASSYSIPGQGNGELFF.

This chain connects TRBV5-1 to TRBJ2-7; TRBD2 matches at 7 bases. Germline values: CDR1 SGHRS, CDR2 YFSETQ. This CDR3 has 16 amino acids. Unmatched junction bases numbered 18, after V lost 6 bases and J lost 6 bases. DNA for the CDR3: TGCGCCAGCACCGTCCAAGGGTGGCGGGAGAACGTCGAGCAGTACTTC. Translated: CASTVQGWRENVEQYF.

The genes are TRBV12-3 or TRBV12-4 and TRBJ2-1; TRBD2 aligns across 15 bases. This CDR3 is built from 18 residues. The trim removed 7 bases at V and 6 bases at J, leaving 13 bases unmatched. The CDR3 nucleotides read TGTGCCAGCAACAATCTTGCCGGGACTAGCGGGAGGCCCAATGAGCAGTTCTTC. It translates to CASNNLAGTSGRPNEQFF.

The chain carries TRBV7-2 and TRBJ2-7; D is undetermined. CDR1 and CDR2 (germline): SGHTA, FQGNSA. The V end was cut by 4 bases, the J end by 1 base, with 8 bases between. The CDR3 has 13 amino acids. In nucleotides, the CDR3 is TGTGCCAGCAGCTCCGTTGGGTCCTACGAGCAGTACTTC. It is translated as CASSSVGSYEQYF.